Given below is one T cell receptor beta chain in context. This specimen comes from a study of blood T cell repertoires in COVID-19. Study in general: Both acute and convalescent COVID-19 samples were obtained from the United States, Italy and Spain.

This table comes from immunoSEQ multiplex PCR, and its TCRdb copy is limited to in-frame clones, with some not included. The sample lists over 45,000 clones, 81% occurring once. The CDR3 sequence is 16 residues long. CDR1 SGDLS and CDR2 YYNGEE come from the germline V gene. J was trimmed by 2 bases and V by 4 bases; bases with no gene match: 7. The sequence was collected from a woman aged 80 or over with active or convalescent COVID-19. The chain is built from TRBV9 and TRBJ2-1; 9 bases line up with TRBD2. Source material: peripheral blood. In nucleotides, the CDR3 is TGTGCCAGCAGCACACTGGGACTAGCCCCCTACAATGAGCAGTTCTTC. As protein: CASSTLGLAPYNEQFF.